This TCR beta chain was captured by sequencing in a study of identical twins. This clonotype has ten or more counts. The CDR3 is made up of 15 amino acids. With V trimmed by 2 bases and J by 10 bases, 8 bases remained unmatched. Germline V gene data show CDR1 as SSHAT and CDR2 as FNYEAQ (reference sequence). One entry per CDR3 protein, called by TCRdb with MiXCR from the 5' RACE reads. The sample comprises some 100,000 distinct CDR3 sequences, 5.9% of which are singletons, and around 12% rests with the top ten. V is TRBV7-7 and J is TRBJ2-1; 10 bases line up with TRBD2. This clonotype was sampled from a woman aged 45-60 years in good health. Material for sequencing was memory T cells sorted from blood. The CDR3 sequence is CASSLRAGGPSEQFF. The CDR3 coding sequence is TGTGCCAGCAGCTTACGAGCGGGAGGGCCGTCGGAGCAGTTCTTC.